This TCR beta chain was sequenced in a study of OX40 agonist ivuxolimab in advanced cancers. The overall study: Age averaged around 54 years (range roughly 23 to 90), and more than 80% were male. Partial responses were achieved by three patients, of whom one had hepatocellular carcinoma and two had cutaneous melanoma.

This CDR3 comprises 12 residues. Germline CDR1 SEHNR, CDR2 FQNEAQ (reference sequence). The ends were cut back, 1 base at V and 6 bases at J, with 7 bases in the middle. Profiling relied on immunoSEQ multiplex PCR, and the TCRdb table lists in-frame clones only, not all of them. The table records some 11,000 clones, approximately 78% of them present only once. The chain links TRBV7-9 to TRBJ2-7, with a possible D match to TRBD2 (5 bases). The sequencing used CD4+ or CD8+ T cells sorted from blood, collected in a trial of the OX40 agonist ivuxolimab. This receptor was identified in an adult with an advanced solid tumor such as melanoma, head and neck, liver or kidney cancer. CDR3 DNA: TGTGCCAGCAGCTTAGAACGGGGCGAGCAGTACTTC. Protein sequence: CASSLERGEQYF.